This TCR beta chain was identified during a study of blood T cells in healthy people across ages. At least ten counts were recorded for this clonotype. Next came a second PCR, run for about 7 to 12 cycles, which used a sample-barcoded 5' primer along with a J-beta primer mix. Via MiXCR, TCRdb re-called the 5' RACE reads, giving one row per CDR3 protein. Of some 730,000 distinct CDR3 sequences listed, over 20% are singletons. Input material: blood. The TCR originated in a man in his 70s in good health.

CDR3 residues: CASSSIRGIGYTF. CDR3 sequence (DNA): TGTGCCAGCAGCTCGATAAGGGGTATAGGCTACACCTTC. The V call is TRBV7-9, the J call TRBJ1-2; D might be TRBD1 (5 bases). The germline V and J ends were trimmed by 4 bases and 8 bases, with 14 bases remaining between them. The V gene's germline CDR1 is SEHNR and CDR2 FQNEAQ (reference sequence). The CDR3 length is 13 residues.